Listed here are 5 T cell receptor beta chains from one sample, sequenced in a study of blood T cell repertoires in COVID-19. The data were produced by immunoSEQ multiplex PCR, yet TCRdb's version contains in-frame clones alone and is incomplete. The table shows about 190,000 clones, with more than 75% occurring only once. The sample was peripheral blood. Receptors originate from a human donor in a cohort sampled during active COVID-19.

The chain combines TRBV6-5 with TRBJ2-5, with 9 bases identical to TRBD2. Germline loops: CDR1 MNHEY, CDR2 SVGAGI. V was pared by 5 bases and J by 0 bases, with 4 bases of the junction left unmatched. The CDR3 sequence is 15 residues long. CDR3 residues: CASSPTSGYQETQYF. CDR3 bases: TGTGCCAGCAGTCCGACTAGCGGATACCAAGAGACCCAGTACTTC.

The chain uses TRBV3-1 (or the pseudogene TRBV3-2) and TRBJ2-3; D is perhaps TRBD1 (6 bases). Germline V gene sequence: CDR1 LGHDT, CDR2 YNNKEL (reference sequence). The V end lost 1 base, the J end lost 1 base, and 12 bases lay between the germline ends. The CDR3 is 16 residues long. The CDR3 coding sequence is TGTGCCAGCAGCCAAGGAACAGGGTCGGGCACAGATACGCAGTATTTT. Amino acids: CASSQGTGSGTDTQYF.

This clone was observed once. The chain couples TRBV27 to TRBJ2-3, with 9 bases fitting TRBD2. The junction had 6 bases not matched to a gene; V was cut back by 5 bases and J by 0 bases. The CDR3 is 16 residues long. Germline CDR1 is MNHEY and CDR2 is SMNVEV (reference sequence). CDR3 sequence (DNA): TGTGCCAGCAGTCTCAGCGGGAGGATAAGCACAGATACGCAGTATTTT. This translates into CASSLSGRISTDTQYF.

CDR3 DNA sequence: TGTGCCAGCAGACTTAGCCCCGGGAGCACTGAAGCTTTCTTT. Protein: CASRLSPGSTEAFF. This chain uses TRBV2 with TRBJ1-1; D gene uncertain. Trimming cost V 6 bases and J 4 bases, with 15 bases left between them. The CDR3 covers 14 residues. Looked up from germline, CDR1 is SNHLY and CDR2 is FYNNEI.

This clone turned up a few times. CDR3 coding DNA: TGTGCCAGCAGTTACGGACACCGGAATTCACCCCTCCACTTT. This sequence encodes CASSYGHRNSPLHF. V is TRBV6-2 or TRBV6-3 and J is TRBJ1-6, with D maybe TRBD1 (5 bases). The CDR3 sequence is 14 residues long. Trimming stripped 2 bases from V and 7 bases from J, with 9 bases between. Germline V gene sequence: CDR1 MNHEY, CDR2 SVGEGT.